This T cell receptor (beta chain) was identified in a study of blood T cell repertoires in COVID-19. Study at large: Some COVID-19 samples were acute and others convalescent; all came from the United States, Italy and Spain. Nucleic acid was either cDNA or gDNA, and it came from T cells, B-cell-depleted T cells, or PBMCs.

In the original workflow: Amplification with reference gene primers provided the estimates of nucleated cell counts. TCRdb keeps only in-frame clones here, not all; method: immunoSEQ multiplex PCR. V and J calls and clone size follow that table, whereas D and trimming were derived from the DNA. In the table there are over 250,000 clones, about 88% of which are singletons. After removal of 5 bases from V and 2 bases from J, the junction contained 8 bases not matched to a gene. The CDR3 spans 15 residues. Germline lookup yields CDR1 SGHDT and CDR2 YYEEEE. The sequenced sample was peripheral blood. The chain uses TRBV5-6 and TRBJ1-1, with 8 bases that match TRBD1. This clonotype was sampled from a woman in her thirties or forties who had recovered from COVID-19. The CDR3 nucleotides read TGTGCCAGCAGACTACGGACAGGGAAAAACACTGAAGCTTTCTTT. Its translation: CASRLRTGKNTEAFF.